This T cell receptor (beta chain) was sequenced during a study of T-cell memory formation after mild COVID-19. Across the study: Across donors, TCR clusters were largely donor specific.

Worth noting for this clonotype: What it binds is unknown.

TCRdb passed the 5' RACE reads through MiXCR, listing each CDR3 protein once. The sample includes almost 350,000 distinct CDR3 sequences, 20% to 25% of them seen just once. Overall study results and limits: Within pre-infection memory, some responding clones were found, suggesting cross-reactive memory joined. Contracting CD4+ clones were located mainly in CM and EM, and CD8+ clones in EMRA.

The sequenced material came from PBMCs or a T cell subset sorted from them (not recorded which). This receptor was taken from a man younger than 30 who had mild COVID-19 (a few samples of this study predate the infection). Cell type and time point are not known.

In nucleotides, the CDR3 is TGCGCCAGCAGCCAACAGGGGACTAGCGGCTACGAGCAGTACTTC. This encodes CASSQQGTSGYEQYF. The chain recombines TRBV5-1 with TRBJ2-7, with 11 bases identical to TRBD2. This CDR3 has 15 residues. CDR1 is SGHRS, CDR2 YFSETQ, per germline. J gave up 3 bases and V 4 bases, and 6 bases lay outside the gene matches.